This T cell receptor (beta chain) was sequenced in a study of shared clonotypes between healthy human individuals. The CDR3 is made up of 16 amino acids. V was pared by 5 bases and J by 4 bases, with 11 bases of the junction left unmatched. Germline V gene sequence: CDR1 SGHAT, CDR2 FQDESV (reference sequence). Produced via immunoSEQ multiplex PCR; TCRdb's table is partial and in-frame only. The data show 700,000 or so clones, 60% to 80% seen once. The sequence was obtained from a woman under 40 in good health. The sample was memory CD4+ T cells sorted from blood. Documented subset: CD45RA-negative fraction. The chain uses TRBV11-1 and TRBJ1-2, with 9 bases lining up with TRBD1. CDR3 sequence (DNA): TGTGCCAGCAGCCCGACCGGGACAGGGTGGGTCTATGGCTACACCTTC. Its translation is CASSPTGTGWVYGYTF. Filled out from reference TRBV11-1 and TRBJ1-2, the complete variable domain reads EAEVAQSPRYKITEKSQAVAFWCDPISGHATLYWYRQILGQGPELLVQFQDESVVDDSQLPKDRFSAERLKGVDSTLKIQPAELGDSAMYLCASSPTGTGWVYGYTFGSGTRLTVV.